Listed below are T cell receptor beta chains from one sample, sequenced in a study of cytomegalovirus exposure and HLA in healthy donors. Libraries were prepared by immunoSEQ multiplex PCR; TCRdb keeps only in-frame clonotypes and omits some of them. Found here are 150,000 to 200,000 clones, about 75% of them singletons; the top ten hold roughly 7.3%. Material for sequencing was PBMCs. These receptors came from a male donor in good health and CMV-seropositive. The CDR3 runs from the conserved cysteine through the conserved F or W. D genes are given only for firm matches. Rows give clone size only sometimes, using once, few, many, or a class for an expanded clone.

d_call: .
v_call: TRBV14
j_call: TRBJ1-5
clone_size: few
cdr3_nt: TGTGCCAGCAGCCACGAGCCAGGTCAGCCCCAGCATTTT
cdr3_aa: CASSHEPGQPQHF

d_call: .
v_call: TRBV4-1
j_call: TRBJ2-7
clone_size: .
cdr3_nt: TGCGCCAGCAGCCATGGCTTGAGGGCAGTAAACGAGCAGTACTTC
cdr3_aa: CASSHGLRAVNEQYF

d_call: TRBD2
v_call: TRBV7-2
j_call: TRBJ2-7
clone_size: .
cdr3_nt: TGTGCCAGCAGCCCACTAGCGGGGCCTTTCAGCTTC
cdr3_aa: CASSPLAGPFSF

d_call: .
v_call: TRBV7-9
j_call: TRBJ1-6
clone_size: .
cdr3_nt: TGTGCCAGCAGCCCCGGGGGGGTACGGCCACCCCTCCACTTT
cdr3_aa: CASSPGGVRPPLHF

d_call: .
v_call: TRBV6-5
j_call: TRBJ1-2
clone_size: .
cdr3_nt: TGTGCCAGCAGTTACCTCCCAGGGAACTATGGCTACACCTTC
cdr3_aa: CASSYLPGNYGYTF

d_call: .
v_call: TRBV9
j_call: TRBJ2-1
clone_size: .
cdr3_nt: TGTGCCAGCAGTGGGGGCATTTCCAGCTCCTACAATGAGCAGTTCTTC
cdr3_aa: CASSGGISSSYNEQFF

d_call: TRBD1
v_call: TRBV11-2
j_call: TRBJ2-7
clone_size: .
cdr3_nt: TGTGCCAGCAGCTTGGAACGGGACAGCTACGAGCAGTACTTC
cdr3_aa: CASSLERDSYEQYF

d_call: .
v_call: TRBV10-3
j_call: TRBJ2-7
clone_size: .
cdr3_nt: TGTGCCATCAGTGTAAGAGGGGAGGTCTACGAGCAGTACTTC
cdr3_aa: CAISVRGEVYEQYF

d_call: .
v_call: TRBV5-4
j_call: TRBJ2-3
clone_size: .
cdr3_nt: TGTGCCAGCAGCTTGGGAGGCCAACCAGCGACAGATACGCAGTATTTT
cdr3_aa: CASSLGGQPATDTQYF

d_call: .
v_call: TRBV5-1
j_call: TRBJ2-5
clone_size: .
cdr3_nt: TGCGCCAGCAGCTTTAACCCTAGCCAAGAGACCCAGTACTTC
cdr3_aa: CASSFNPSQETQYF

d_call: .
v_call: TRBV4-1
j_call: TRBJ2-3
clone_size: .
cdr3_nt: TGCGCCAGCAGCCAAGTGAGTCGGCAGGCAAGCACAGATACGCAGTATTTT
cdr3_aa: CASSQVSRQASTDTQYF

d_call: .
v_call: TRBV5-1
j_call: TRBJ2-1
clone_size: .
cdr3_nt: TGCGCCAGCAGCTTGGACAGCTACAATGAGCAGTTCTTC
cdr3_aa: CASSLDSYNEQFF

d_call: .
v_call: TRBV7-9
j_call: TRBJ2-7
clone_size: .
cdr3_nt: TGTGCCAGCAGCTTAGTGGGACGCGGGGACGAGCAGTACTTC
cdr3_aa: CASSLVGRGDEQYF

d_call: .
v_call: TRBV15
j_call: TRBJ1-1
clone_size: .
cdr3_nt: TGTGCCACCCTACAGGGAAGGGGCACTGAAGCTTTCTTT
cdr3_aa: CATLQGRGTEAFF

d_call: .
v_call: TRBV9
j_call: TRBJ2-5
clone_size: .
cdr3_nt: TGTGCCAGCAGCGTCTCAGGGGCCCCTCAAGAGACCCAGTACTTC
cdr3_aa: CASSVSGAPQETQYF

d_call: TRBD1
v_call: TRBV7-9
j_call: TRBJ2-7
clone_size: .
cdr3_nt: TGTGCCAGCAGTCATCAAACGACAGGGGGGTCCTACGAGCAGTACTTC
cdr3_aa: CASSHQTTGGSYEQYF

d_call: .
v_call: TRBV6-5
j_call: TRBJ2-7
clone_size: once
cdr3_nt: TGTGCCAGCAGTTACTCAGTCAGCTCCTACGAGCAGTACTTC
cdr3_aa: CASSYSVSSYEQYF

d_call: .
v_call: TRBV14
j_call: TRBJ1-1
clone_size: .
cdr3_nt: TGTGCCAGCAGCCAAGTTGTTCCCCAGGGAGCTTTCTTT
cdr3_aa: CASSQVVPQGAFF

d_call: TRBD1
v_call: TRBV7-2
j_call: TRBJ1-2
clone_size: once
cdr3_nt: TGTGCCAGCAGCTCCAGGTCTGGGACAGGGAGTAGGTATGGCTACACCTTC
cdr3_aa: CASSSRSGTGSRYGYTF

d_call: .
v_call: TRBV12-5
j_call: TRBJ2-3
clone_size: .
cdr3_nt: TGTGCTAGTGGCCCACTAGATGGCGATACGCAGTATTTT
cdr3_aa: CASGPLDGDTQYF

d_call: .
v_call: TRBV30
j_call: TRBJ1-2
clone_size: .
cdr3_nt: TGTGCCTGGAGTGCAGGCCAATATGGCTACACCTTC
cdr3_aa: CAWSAGQYGYTF

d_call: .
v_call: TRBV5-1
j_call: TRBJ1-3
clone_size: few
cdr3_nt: TGCGCCAGCAGCATTCAGGGATTGGCTGGAAACACCATATATTTT
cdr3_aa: CASSIQGLAGNTIYF

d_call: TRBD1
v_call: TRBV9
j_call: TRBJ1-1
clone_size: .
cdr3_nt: TGTGCCAGCAGCGCCCAGGGGGACACTGAAGCTTTCTTT
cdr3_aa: CASSAQGDTEAFF

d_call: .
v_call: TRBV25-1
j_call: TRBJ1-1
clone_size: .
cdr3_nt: TGTGCCAGCAAGGGGGAACTGAACACTGAAGCTTTCTTT
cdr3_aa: CASKGELNTEAFF

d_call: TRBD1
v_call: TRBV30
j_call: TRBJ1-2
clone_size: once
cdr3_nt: TGTGCCTGGACTACAGGGGACTATGGCTACACCTTC
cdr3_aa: CAWTTGDYGYTF

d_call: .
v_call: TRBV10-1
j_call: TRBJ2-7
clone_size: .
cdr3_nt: TGCGCCAGCAGTGAGAATGTACAGGGACCCTACGAGCAGTACTTC
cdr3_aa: CASSENVQGPYEQYF

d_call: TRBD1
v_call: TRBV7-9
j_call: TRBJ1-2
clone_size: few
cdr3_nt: TGTGCCAGCAGCTTAGCTACAGGGGTCCCTAACTATGGCTACACCTTC
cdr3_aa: CASSLATGVPNYGYTF

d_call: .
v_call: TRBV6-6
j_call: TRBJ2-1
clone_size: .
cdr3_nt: TGTGCCAGCAGAAACTGGTCAGGTTATGAGCAGTTCTTC
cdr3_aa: CASRNWSGYEQFF

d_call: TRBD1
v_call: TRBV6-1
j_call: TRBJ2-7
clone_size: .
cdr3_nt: TGTGCCAGCAGACCGAGACAGGGGGATGCCTACGAGCAGTACTTC
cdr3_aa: CASRPRQGDAYEQYF

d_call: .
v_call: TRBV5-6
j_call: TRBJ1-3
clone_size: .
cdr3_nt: TGTGCCAGCAGCCAACTACTCCGGGGTAGAGACACCATATATTTT
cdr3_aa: CASSQLLRGRDTIYF

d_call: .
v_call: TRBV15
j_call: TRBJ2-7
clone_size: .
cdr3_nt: TGTGCCACCAGCAGAGTTGGAGAGAACGCGGACGAGCAGTACTTC
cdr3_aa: CATSRVGENADEQYF

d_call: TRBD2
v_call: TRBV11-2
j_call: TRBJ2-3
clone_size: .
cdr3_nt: TGTGCCAGCAGCCATACGGCGGGACTAGCGGGGGGGCCTAAAGATACGCAGTATTTT
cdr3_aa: CASSHTAGLAGGPKDTQYF

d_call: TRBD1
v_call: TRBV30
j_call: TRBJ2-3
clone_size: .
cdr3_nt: TGTGCCTGTTCGGGACAGGGTGGCACAGATACGCAGTATTTT
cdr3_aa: CACSGQGGTDTQYF

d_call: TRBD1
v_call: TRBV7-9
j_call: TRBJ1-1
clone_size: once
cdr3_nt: TGTTCCAGCAGCAGTGGGACAGCTACTGAAGCTTTCTTT
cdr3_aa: CSSSSGTATEAFF

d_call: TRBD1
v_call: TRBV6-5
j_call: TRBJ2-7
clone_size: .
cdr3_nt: TGTGCCAGCAGTTACTCGGGACAGGGGGCTTACGAGCAGTACTTC
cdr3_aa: CASSYSGQGAYEQYF

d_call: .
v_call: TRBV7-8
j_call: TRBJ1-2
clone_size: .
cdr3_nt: TGTGCCAGCAGCACCCGAGGAGACTATGGCTACACCTTC
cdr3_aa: CASSTRGDYGYTF

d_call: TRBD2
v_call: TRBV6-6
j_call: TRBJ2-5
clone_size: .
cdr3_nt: TGTGCCAGCAGACCGACTAGCGGGGGGCCGGGAGGGACCCAGTACTTC
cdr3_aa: CASRPTSGGPGGTQYF

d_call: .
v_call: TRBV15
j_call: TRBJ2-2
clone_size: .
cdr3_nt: TGTGCCACCAGCAGCCTACAGGTGAACACCGGGGAGCTGTTTTTT
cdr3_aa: CATSSLQVNTGELFF

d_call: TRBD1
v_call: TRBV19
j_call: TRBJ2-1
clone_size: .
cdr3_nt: TGTGCCAGTAGTATGAGGACCCACAGGGGCAATGAGCAGTTCTTC
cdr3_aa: CASSMRTHRGNEQFF

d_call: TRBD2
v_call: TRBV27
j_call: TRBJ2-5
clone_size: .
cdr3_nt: TGTGCCAGCAGTTTAGGGAGCGGGGGGGCCGAGGAGACCCAGTACTTC
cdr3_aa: CASSLGSGGAEETQYF

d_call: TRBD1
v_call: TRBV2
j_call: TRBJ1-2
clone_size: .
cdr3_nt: TGCGCCAGATCGGAACAGACAGGGGCTGGCGGCTACACCTTC
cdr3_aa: CARSEQTGAGGYTF

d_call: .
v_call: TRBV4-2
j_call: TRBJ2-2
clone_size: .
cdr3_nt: TGTGCCAGCAGCCTGAGGGGTCCGGGAGAAAACACCGGGGAGCTGTTTTTT
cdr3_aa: CASSLRGPGENTGELFF

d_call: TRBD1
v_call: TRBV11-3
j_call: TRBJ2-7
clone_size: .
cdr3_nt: TGTGCCAGCAGCTCGGGACAGGGCGGTCACGAGCAGTACTTC
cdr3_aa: CASSSGQGGHEQYF

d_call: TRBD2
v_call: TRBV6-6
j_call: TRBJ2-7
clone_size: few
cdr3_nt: TGTGCCACCTTAAACCCGGGAGGGTCCTACGAGCAGTACTTC
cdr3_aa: CATLNPGGSYEQYF

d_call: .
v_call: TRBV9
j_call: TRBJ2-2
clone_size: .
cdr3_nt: TGTGCCAGCAGCGTAGGGGCCACGAACACCGGGGAGCTGTTTTTT
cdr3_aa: CASSVGATNTGELFF

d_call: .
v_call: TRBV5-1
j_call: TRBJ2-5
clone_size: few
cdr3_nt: TGCGCCAGCAGCTTGGACCGGGCAGGGGAAGGGGAGACCCAGTACTTC
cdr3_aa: CASSLDRAGEGETQYF

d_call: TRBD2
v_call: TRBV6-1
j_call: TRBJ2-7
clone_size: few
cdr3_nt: TGTGCCAGCAGTAGTAGCGGGGGGGCACCCTACGAGCAGTACTTC
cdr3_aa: CASSSSGGAPYEQYF

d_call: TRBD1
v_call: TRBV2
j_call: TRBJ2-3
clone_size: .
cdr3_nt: TGTGCCAGCAGTGAAACGGGACAGAGCACAGATACGCAGTATTTT
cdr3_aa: CASSETGQSTDTQYF